The 14 T cell receptor beta chains below come from one sample, sequenced in a study of low-dose radiotherapy and immunotherapy resistance in tumors. The time point here: before trial treatment. Both TCRalpha and TCRbeta chains were reverse transcribed with V-gene-specific primers. The TCRs were subjected to amplification over about 19 PCR cycles employing a constant-region primer in conjunction with a V-primer adapter. TCRdb called the reads again in MiXCR, with one record for every CDR3 protein. Here the sample spans about 39,000 distinct CDR3 sequences, roughly 30% being singletons. Sequences were derived from PBMCs, sampled before treatment. These receptors all stem from a male donor with gallbladder cancer.

This CDR3 is CASTLAGKGTDTQYF. CDR3 nucleotides: TGTGCCAGCACACTAGCGGGGAAGGGTACAGATACGCAGTATTTT. The J gene is TRBJ2-3, the V gene TRBV28; 10 bases are a match to TRBD2. CDR1 is MDHEN and CDR2 is SYDVKM in the germline V gene. The ends lost 7 bases at V and 3 bases at J; junction bases unmatched: 7. This CDR3 comprises 15 residues.

This clonotype was counted many times. The J gene is TRBJ2-7, the V gene TRBV2, with 7 bases that match TRBD1. V shed 4 bases and J 3 bases; nucleotides not matched to a gene: 6. Germline CDR1 SNHLY, CDR2 FYNNEI. The CDR3 runs 14 residues. This CDR3 reads CASSARQGFYEQYF. The CDR3 bases are TGTGCCAGCAGTGCAAGACAGGGATTCTACGAGCAGTACTTC.

This clonotype was seen many times. The V call is TRBV12-3 or TRBV12-4, the J call TRBJ2-3; 7 bases align to TRBD2. The length of the CDR3 is 16 residues. The V gene end was trimmed by 4 bases and the J gene end by 2 bases; junction bases not matched to a gene: 9. The CDR3 sequence is CASSSVGGGFTDTQYF. CDR3 bases: TGTGCCAGCAGTTCAGTTGGGGGGGGATTCACAGATACGCAGTATTTT.

The genes are TRBV28 and TRBJ1-5; D is possibly TRBD1 (5 bases). The germline V gene has CDR1 MDHEN and CDR2 SYDVKM. This CDR3 spans 17 amino acids. The ends were cut back, 3 bases at V and 6 bases at J, with 21 bases in the middle. DNA of the CDR3: TGTGCCAGCAGTTTTCCCCCCCTTCGGAAGGGGAGTCAGCCCCAGCATTTT. Amino acid sequence: CASSFPPLRKGSQPQHF. The complete variable domain, with remaining parts taken from reference TRBV28 and TRBJ1-5, reads DVKVTQSSRYLVKRTGEKVFLECVQDMDHENMFWYRQDPGLGLRLIYFSYDVKMKEKGDIPEGYSVSREKKERFSLILESASTNQTSMYLCASSFPPLRKGSQPQHFGDGTRLSIL.

This clonotype was observed at least ten times. The chain carries TRBV4-1 and TRBJ2-2, with a weak D call TRBD2 (7 bases). This CDR3 contains 18 residues. Germline loops: CDR1 MGHRA, CDR2 YSYEKL. V was clipped by 3 bases and J by 4 bases, with 21 bases between them. Here the CDR3 DNA reads TGCGCCAGCAGCCAGGGAGTCGGGGGGCGGGGGATCACCGGGGAGCTGTTTTTT. This translates into CASSQGVGGRGITGELFF.

Many counts were recorded for this clonotype. The CDR3 DNA reads as TGTGCCAGCAGTTCCCCGGGGAGTGAAGCTTTCTTT. This sequence encodes CASSSPGSEAFF. The chain employs TRBV12-3 or TRBV12-4 and TRBJ1-1; D is uncertain. The CDR3 is 12 amino acids. Trimming took off 4 bases at V and 7 bases at J, with 10 bases between the two ends.

This clonotype rates as medium-sized. Here the CDR3 DNA reads TGTGCCAGCAGTTTACACGCGGGAGGGGGCAATGAGCAGTTCTTC. Translated, it gives CASSLHAGGGNEQFF. The chain combines TRBV28 with TRBJ2-1; 9 bases map to TRBD2. The V and J ends lost 2 bases and 6 bases, in that order; junction bases with no gene match: 5. Germline assignment: CDR1 MDHEN and CDR2 SYDVKM. This CDR3 has 15 residues.

The V and J genes are TRBV29-1 and TRBJ1-5, with TRBD1 as a possible D gene (5 bases). Germline loops: CDR1 SQVTM, CDR2 ANQGSEA. CDR3 length: 13 amino acids. Between the trimmed V and J ends, which lost 5 bases and 7 bases, there was a span of 15 bases. CDR3 in DNA: TGCAGCGTTCGGGGGACTCCAGGCCAGCCCCAGCATTTT. Amino acid sequence: CSVRGTPGQPQHF. Full variable domain (outside the CDR3, taken from reference TRBV29-1 and TRBJ1-5): SAVISQKPSRDICQRGTSLTIQCQVDSQVTMMFWYRQQPGQSLTLIATANQGSEATYESGFVIDKFPISRPNLTFSTLTVSNMSPEDSSIYLCSVRGTPGQPQHFGDGTRLSIL.

This clonotype was seen repeatedly, ten times or more. This chain joins TRBV10-3 and TRBJ1-5; the D is unclear. This CDR3 has 17 residues. The V and J ends lost 0 bases and 5 bases respectively, with 17 bases between them. Germline loops: CDR1 ENHRY, CDR2 SYGVKD. The CDR3 region is CAISESGVGLSYQPQHF. The DNA for the CDR3 is TGTGCCATCAGTGAGTCGGGTGTTGGTCTCAGTTATCAGCCCCAGCATTTT.

The CDR3 DNA reads as TGTGCCAGCAGTTTCGTAGCGGGAGGGGGATCATTCCCTAGGGAGTTCTTC. This sequence encodes CASSFVAGGGSFPREFF. The chain is built from TRBV28 and TRBJ2-1; 11 nucleotides match TRBD2. V gave up 3 bases and J gave up 14 bases; unmatched junction bases: 18. This CDR3 comprises 17 residues. Looked up from germline, CDR1 is MDHEN and CDR2 is SYDVKM.

At least ten counts were recorded for this clonotype. The J gene is TRBJ2-7, the V gene TRBV24-1; no firm D call. The CDR3 runs to 13 residues. V dropped 3 bases and J dropped 2 bases, with 7 bases sitting between them. Germline V gene sequence: CDR1 KGHDR, CDR2 SFDVKD. The CDR3 region is CATSDDSPYEQYF. CDR3 nucleotide sequence: TGTGCCACCAGTGATGATTCCCCCTACGAGCAGTACTTC.

Ten or more counts support this clonotype. V gene TRBV19 combines with J gene TRBJ1-6; 7 bases line up with TRBD1. The CDR3 runs to 11 residues. CDR1 and CDR2 from the germline V gene are LNHDA and SQIVND (reference sequence). The chain's CDR3 is CASGGDSPLHF. The CDR3 nucleotides read TGTGCGTCAGGGGGAGACTCACCCCTCCACTTT.

This clonotype has at least ten counts. This chain links TRBV25-1 with TRBJ1-5; TRBD1 is a possible D gene (6 bases). The CDR3 runs 14 residues. Trimming removed 5 bases at V and 2 bases at J, with 10 bases between. Germline V gene sequence: CDR1 MGHDK, CDR2 SYGVNS. CDR3 region: CASSLQGRNQPQHF. The DNA of the CDR3 is TGTGCCAGCAGTTTACAGGGCCGCAATCAGCCCCAGCATTTT.

The V call is TRBV30, the J call TRBJ2-7; no clear D. CDR1 is GTSNPN and CDR2 is SVGIG in the germline V gene (reference sequence). CDR3 length equals 14 residues. V gave up 3 bases and J gave up 1 base, with 13 bases separating them. The CDR3 loop reads CAWSPTKGSYEQYF. CDR3 coding DNA: TGTGCCTGGAGCCCGACCAAAGGGTCCTACGAGCAGTACTTC.